Each of the 32 T cell receptor beta chains below was sequenced from the same sample in a study of blood T cell repertoires in COVID-19. TCRdb's copy holds only in-frame clones and misses some; the assay was immunoSEQ multiplex PCR. This sample has a few hundred thousand clones; 90% occur once, and the top ten carry over 3.5%. The material sequenced was PBMCs or T cells enriched from blood (not recorded which). These receptor sequences come from a young woman with acute COVID-19.

The rearrangement uses TRBV3-1 (or the pseudogene TRBV3-2) and TRBJ1-3; the match to TRBD1 covers 7 bases. The CDR3 has 15 amino acids. Germline trimming cut 4 bases from V and 1 base from J; bases unmatched to any gene: 4. Germline V lookup: CDR1 LGHDT, CDR2 YNNKEL (reference sequence). The CDR3: CASSLQGSSGNTIYF. Written as DNA, the CDR3 is TGTGCCAGCAGCCTACAGGGGAGTTCTGGAAACACCATATATTTT.

The chain is built from TRBV19 and TRBJ1-5; D not certain. Trimming left V 6 bases short and J 6 bases short, with 12 bases between. The CDR3 contains 13 residues. Germline CDR1 reads LNHDA; CDR2 reads SQIVND (reference sequence). The CDR3 sequence: CASSLGELQPQHF. The CDR3 DNA follows: TGTGCCAGTAGCCTAGGAGAGCTTCAGCCCCAGCATTTT. The full variable domain, rest sourced from reference TRBV19 and TRBJ1-5, is DGGITQSPKYLFRKEGQNVTLSCEQNLNHDAMYWYRQDPGQGLRLIYYSQIVNDFQKGDIAEGYSVSREKKESFPLTVTSAQKNPTAFYLCASSLGELQPQHFGDGTRLSIL.

The J gene is TRBJ2-1, the V gene TRBV4-1, with 9 bases identical to TRBD2. Germline V gene lookup returns CDR1 MGHRA and CDR2 YSYEKL. This CDR3 comprises 17 residues. V lost 0 bases, J lost 2 bases, and 5 bases stayed unmatched. The CDR3: CASSQDGLAPTYNEQFF. The CDR3 DNA follows: TGCGCCAGCAGCCAAGATGGACTAGCGCCTACCTACAATGAGCAGTTCTTC.

The chain recombines TRBV2 with TRBJ1-4, with 8 bases identical to TRBD1. With V trimmed by 7 bases and J by 4 bases, 11 bases remained unmatched. The CDR3 runs 16 residues. Looked up from germline, CDR1 is SNHLY and CDR2 is FYNNEI. CDR3 nucleotide sequence: TGTGCCAGCAAGTTCAGGCAGGGGGCCGGTAATGAAAAACTGTTTTTT. This translates into CASKFRQGAGNEKLFF.

The chain joins TRBV28 to TRBJ2-7; the D gene is possibly TRBD2 (6 bases). Looked up from germline, CDR1 is MDHEN and CDR2 is SYDVKM. The CDR3 is made up of 13 amino acids. V was pared by 6 bases and J by 6 bases, with 15 bases between. CDR3 DNA: TGTGCCAGCAGAGGCAGCGGGCCCAGCGAGCAGTACTTC. It specifies CASRGSGPSEQYF.

This chain uses TRBV7-8 with TRBJ2-7; 7 nucleotides agree with TRBD1. Per the germline V gene, CDR1 is SGHVS and CDR2 is FQNEAQ. The CDR3 is made up of 14 amino acids. V lost 1 base, J lost 3 bases, and 3 bases stayed unmatched. Here the CDR3 DNA reads TGTGCCAGCAGCTTAGGACAGGGCCTCTACGAGCAGTACTTC. Protein sequence: CASSLGQGLYEQYF.

This clone was seen only a few times. This chain uses TRBV27 with TRBJ2-1, with 11 bases lining up with TRBD2. The CDR3 length is 15 residues. Looked up from germline, CDR1 is MNHEY and CDR2 is SMNVEV (reference sequence). Trimming cost V 6 bases and J 5 bases; bases outside gene matches: 6. The CDR3 reads CASSDTTSGNNEQFF. The CDR3 coding sequence is TGTGCCAGCAGCGATACGACTAGCGGGAACAATGAGCAGTTCTTC.

The chain carries TRBV4-1 and TRBJ1-3; 8 nucleotides agree with TRBD1. The CDR3 spans 19 residues. The V gene end was trimmed by 0 bases and the J gene end by 0 bases; junction bases not matched to a gene: 10. Germline loops: CDR1 MGHRA, CDR2 YSYEKL. CDR3 nucleotides: TGCGCCAGCAGCCAAGATAAAATGACAGGGGAAGGCTCTGGAAACACCATATATTTT. Amino acids: CASSQDKMTGEGSGNTIYF.

J is TRBJ1-2 and V is TRBV5-1; TRBD1 is a possible D gene (5 bases). The CDR3 runs 14 residues. V lost 4 bases and J lost 0, with 10 bases in between. Looked up from germline, CDR1 is SGHRS and CDR2 is YFSETQ. CDR3 amino acids: CASSREGANYGYTF. CDR3 DNA sequence: TGCGCCAGCAGCCGAGAAGGGGCTAACTATGGCTACACCTTC. Full variable domain (missing parts from reference TRBV5-1 and TRBJ1-2): KAGVTQTPRYLIKTRGQQVTLSCSPISGHRSVSWYQQTPGQGLQFLFEYFSETQRNKGNFPGRFSGRQFSNSRSEMNVSTLELGDSALYLCASSREGANYGYTFGSGTRLTVV.

V usage is TRBV11-2 and J usage is TRBJ2-7; D possibly corresponds to TRBD2 (7 bases). The V and J ends lost 1 base and 7 bases respectively, with 14 bases between them. There are 14 residues in the CDR3. The germline CDR1 and CDR2 sequences are SGHAT and FQNNGV. The DNA of the CDR3 is TGTGCCAGCAGCTTAGTTTTACAGGGAGGGGAGCAGTACTTC. Translated: CASSLVLQGGEQYF. Full variable domain (missing parts from reference TRBV11-2 and TRBJ2-7): EAGVAQSPRYKIIEKRQSVAFWCNPISGHATLYWYQQILGQGPKLLIQFQNNGVVDDSQLPKDRFSAERLKGVDSTLKIQPAKLEDSAVYLCASSLVLQGGEQYFGPGTRLTVT.

The rearrangement uses TRBV28 and TRBJ1-3, with 9 bases identical to TRBD1. The length of the CDR3 is 17 residues. Germline assignment: CDR1 MDHEN and CDR2 SYDVKM. Trimming took 5 bases from V and 1 from J; bases not matched to a gene: 9. CDR3 in DNA: TGTGCCAGCAGTCCAGGACAGGGGATTGTTTCTGGAAACACCATATATTTT. Translated, it gives CASSPGQGIVSGNTIYF.

The sample holds one count of this clone. V and J are TRBV24-1 and TRBJ2-1, with 13 bases lining up with TRBD2. Germline-derived CDR1 and CDR2 are KGHDR and SFDVKD. This CDR3 is built from 15 residues. The trim removed 9 bases at V and 13 bases at J, leaving 14 bases unmatched. For the CDR3, the DNA is TGTGCCACCGCTAATGGACTAGCGGGAGCGGACTTTCAGTTCTTC. As protein: CATANGLAGADFQFF.

The V and J genes are TRBV5-1 and TRBJ2-7; 9 bases fit TRBD1. Looked up from germline, CDR1 is SGHRS and CDR2 is YFSETQ. The CDR3 loop spans 14 amino acids. The J segment lost 2 bases and the V segment lost 0 bases, leaving 0 bases of the junction unmatched. The CDR3 spells CASSLGDRAYEQYF. CDR3 coding DNA: TGCGCCAGCAGCTTGGGGGACAGGGCCTACGAGCAGTACTTC.

V gene TRBV9 combines with J gene TRBJ2-1, with a weak D call TRBD2 (6 bases). V lost 5 bases and J lost 5, with 14 bases in between. The germline V gene has CDR1 SGDLS and CDR2 YYNGEE. The CDR3 totals 14 residues. For the CDR3, the DNA is TGTGCCAGCAGGCCGGGACTCGCAGACAATGAGCAGTTCTTC. Residues: CASRPGLADNEQFF.

The gene calls are TRBV27 and TRBJ1-4; a weak D match, TRBD1 (5 bases). Trimming shortened V by 4 bases and J by 8 bases, and 20 bases separated the two germline ends. This CDR3 comprises 16 residues. CDR1 is MNHEY, CDR2 SMNVEV, per germline (reference sequence). CDR3 loop: CASSSGRSGGSEKLFF. In nucleotides, the CDR3 is TGTGCCAGCAGTTCAGGGAGGAGTGGGGGGTCAGAAAAACTGTTTTTT.

A few counts support this clone. V usage is TRBV19 and J usage is TRBJ1-2; 8 nucleotides align to TRBD1. Germline V gene sequence: CDR1 LNHDA, CDR2 SQIVND (reference sequence). Trimming took 0 bases from V and 9 from J; bases not matched to a gene: 6. The CDR3 loop spans 14 amino acids. The CDR3 spells CASSIEQPGGRYTF. CDR3 nucleotide sequence: TGTGCCAGTAGTATAGAGCAGCCAGGGGGCCGCTACACCTTC.

Concerning this clone: Other nucleotide sequences from this sample produce the same CDR3. The chain links TRBV15 to TRBJ1-2, with D maybe TRBD1 (5 bases). The V end lost 0 bases, the J end lost 4 bases, and 9 bases lay between the germline ends. This CDR3 is built from 14 residues. Germline CDR1 and CDR2: LNHNV and YYDKDF (reference sequence). CDR3 sequence: CATSRDQGGYGYTF. CDR3 nucleotide sequence: TGTGCCACCAGCAGAGATCAGGGCGGCTATGGCTACACCTTC.

The chain links TRBV19 to TRBJ1-1; D might be TRBD1 (5 bases). Per germline, CDR1 LNHDA and CDR2 SQIVND (reference sequence). CDR3 length: 13 amino acids. Trimming took 6 bases from V and 0 from J, leaving 8 bases between them. The CDR3 DNA follows: TGTGCCAGTAGGCGGGGGTTGAACACTGAAGCTTTCTTT. Protein sequence: CASRRGLNTEAFF.

This chain links TRBV28 with TRBJ2-2, with TRBD2 identical over 10 bases. The CDR3 is made up of 17 amino acids. Per germline, CDR1 MDHEN and CDR2 SYDVKM. The trim removed 2 bases at V and 1 base at J, leaving 4 bases unmatched. The CDR3 DNA sequence: TGTGCCAGCAGTTTACTACCTAGCGGGAGGAACACCGGGGAGCTGTTTTTT. Its translation: CASSLLPSGRNTGELFF.

This clone has only one observation. This chain uses TRBV5-1 with TRBJ1-3; 9 bases are shared with TRBD1. J was trimmed by 4 bases and V by 5 bases; bases with no gene match: 4. The CDR3 is 14 amino acids. The germline V gene encodes CDR1 SGHRS and CDR2 YFSETQ. In nucleotides, the CDR3 is TGCGCCAGCAGGGGACAGGGCTTAGGAAACACCATATATTTT. Its protein is CASRGQGLGNTIYF.

CDR3 region: CASSLQGRPEAFF. For the CDR3, the DNA is TGTGCCAGCAGCTTACAGGGGAGACCTGAAGCTTTCTTT. This chain links TRBV5-8 with TRBJ1-1; 7 positions agree with TRBD1. CDR1 is SGHTS and CDR2 is YDEGEE in the germline V gene. The CDR3 consists of 13 residues. With V trimmed by 2 bases and J by 6 bases, 4 bases remained unmatched.

The rearrangement joins TRBV20-1 to TRBJ2-2; D is ambiguous. CDR3 length: 13 amino acids. From germline, CDR1 is DFQATT and CDR2 SNEGSKA (reference sequence). Trimming removed 3 bases at V and 1 base at J, with 6 bases between. The CDR3 loop is CSASVKNTGELFF. The CDR3 DNA sequence: TGCAGTGCTAGTGTCAAGAACACCGGGGAGCTGTTTTTT.

This rearrangement joins TRBV21-1 to TRBJ2-7; the table's D call, TRBD1, was not checked against the DNA. TRBV21-1 is a known pseudogene. This CDR3 is 14 amino acids long. CDR3 loop: CASSKAPQGHEQYF. CDR3 DNA: TGTGCCAGCAGCAAAGCTCCCCAGGGCCACGAGCAGTACTTC.

The chain carries TRBV11-3 and TRBJ2-2; 8 bases match TRBD2. Germline loops: CDR1 SGHNT, CDR2 YENEEA. The CDR3 totals 16 residues. After removal of 4 bases from V and 7 bases from J, the junction contained 11 bases not matched to a gene. Here the CDR3 reads CASSSPGLVICGELFF. CDR3 nucleotide sequence: TGTGCCAGCAGCTCGCCGGGACTAGTGATATGCGGGGAGCTGTTTTTT. Looking up the rest from reference TRBV11-3 and TRBJ2-2 gives the full variable domain: EAGVVQSPRYKIIEKKQPVAFWCNPISGHNTLYWYLQNLGQGPELLIRYENEEAVDDSQLPKDRFSAERLKGVDSTLKIQPAELGDSAVYLCASSSPGLVICGELFFGEGSRLTVL.

V and J are TRBV28 and TRBJ2-7; a weak D match, TRBD2 (6 bases). V gave up 2 bases and J gave up 3 bases, with 11 bases separating them. Germline CDR1 MDHEN, CDR2 SYDVKM. The CDR3 runs to 14 residues. DNA for the CDR3: TGTGCCAGCAGTTTAGGGGGAGGCATCTACGAGCAGTACTTC. It codes for CASSLGGGIYEQYF. Full variable domain (remainder filled in from reference TRBV28 and TRBJ2-7): DVKVTQSSRYLVKRTGEKVFLECVQDMDHENMFWYRQDPGLGLRLIYFSYDVKMKEKGDIPEGYSVSREKKERFSLILESASTNQTSMYLCASSLGGGIYEQYFGPGTRLTVT.

The chain carries TRBV10-3 and TRBJ2-1; 7 nucleotides agree with TRBD2. The V gene's germline CDR1 is ENHRY and CDR2 SYGVKD. The CDR3 sequence is 14 residues long. V shed 3 bases, J shed 2 bases, and the junction held 1 base outside the gene matches. The CDR3 loop reads CAISDGGTYNEQFF. CDR3 bases: TGTGCCATCAGTGACGGGGGGACCTACAATGAGCAGTTCTTC.

This clone was counted a single time. V is TRBV28 and J is TRBJ2-2; 7 bases fit TRBD2. Per germline, CDR1 MDHEN and CDR2 SYDVKM. This CDR3 is 15 amino acids long. J was trimmed by 4 bases and V by 3 bases; bases with no gene match: 5. CDR3 region: CASSLAGVGTGELFF. The CDR3 DNA follows: TGTGCCAGCAGTTTGGCGGGAGTGGGCACCGGGGAGCTGTTTTTT.

V gene TRBV24-1 combines with J gene TRBJ1-1, with D possibly TRBD1 on 5 matching bases. The ends were cut back, 9 bases at V and 0 bases at J, with 13 bases in the middle. This CDR3 has 14 amino acids. Per germline, CDR1 KGHDR and CDR2 SFDVKD. DNA for the CDR3: TGTGCCACCCGGGGGGGGGTGATGAACACTGAAGCTTTCTTT. It yields the protein CATRGGVMNTEAFF.

The gene calls are TRBV5-6 and TRBJ2-1, with 14 bases lining up with TRBD2. Germline-derived CDR1 and CDR2 are SGHDT and YYEEEE. Trimming cost V 3 bases and J 4 bases; bases outside gene matches: 9. The CDR3 is made up of 18 amino acids. This CDR3 reads CASSSGLAGASPYNEQFF. CDR3 in DNA: TGTGCCAGCAGCTCGGGACTAGCGGGAGCTTCTCCTTACAATGAGCAGTTCTTC.

This clone was counted once. This sample also contains other DNA sequences that code for the same CDR3. The chain combines TRBV19 with TRBJ2-7; 7 positions agree with TRBD1. CDR1 is LNHDA, CDR2 SQIVND, per germline (reference sequence). This CDR3 region has 13 residues. V shed 6 bases and J 2 bases; nucleotides not matched to a gene: 4. Here the CDR3 reads CASSPGTAYEQYF. The CDR3 nucleotides are TGTGCCAGTAGCCCCGGGACAGCCTACGAGCAGTACTTC.

The V and J genes are TRBV5-6 and TRBJ2-1, with a weak D call TRBD2 (6 bases). Looked up from germline, CDR1 is SGHDT and CDR2 is YYEEEE. V lost 4 bases and J lost 9, with 17 bases in between. The length of the CDR3 is 14 residues. In DNA, the CDR3 is TGTGCCAGCAGCCTACCCGGAGGGCCAAGTGAGCAGTTCTTC. Its translation is CASSLPGGPSEQFF.

The chain recombines TRBV19 with TRBJ1-2; possibly TRBD1 for D (6 bases). Germline loops: CDR1 LNHDA, CDR2 SQIVND (reference sequence). Trimming stripped 0 bases from V and 6 bases from J, with 17 bases between. This CDR3 comprises 16 residues. In nucleotides, the CDR3 is TGTGCCAGTAGTATAGATCGGACAGAAAGTTGGAATGGCTACACCTTC. Its protein product is CASSIDRTESWNGYTF. Looking up the rest from reference TRBV19 and TRBJ1-2 gives the full variable domain: DGGITQSPKYLFRKEGQNVTLSCEQNLNHDAMYWYRQDPGQGLRLIYYSQIVNDFQKGDIAEGYSVSREKKESFPLTVTSAQKNPTAFYLCASSIDRTESWNGYTFGSGTRLTVV.